This passage covers 13 T cell receptor beta chains from one sample sequenced in a study of blood T cell repertoires in COVID-19. Using immunoSEQ multiplex PCR, the repertoire was profiled, and TCRdb retains in-frame clones only, with some absent. The table has around 30,000 clones, approximately 90% seen once. Sequenced sample: peripheral blood. These receptors were taken from a man in his fifties or sixties with acute or convalescent COVID-19.

This clone was detected once. The V gene is TRBV6-2 or TRBV6-3, the J gene TRBJ1-1; weak D call: TRBD1 (6 bases). This CDR3 region has 16 residues. The germline V and J ends were trimmed by 5 bases and 1 base, with 17 bases remaining between them. CDR1 and CDR2 (germline): MNHEY, SVGEGT. The CDR3, as DNA: TGTGCCAGCAGTCCCTACCCGGGAGGGGGGAACACTGAAGCTTTCTTT. Amino acids: CASSPYPGGGNTEAFF.

V is TRBV3-1 (or the pseudogene TRBV3-2) and J is TRBJ1-2; D uncertain. The CDR3 is made up of 13 amino acids. The V gene lost 3 bases and the J gene lost 0 bases, with 5 bases spanning the gap. CDR1 is LGHDT and CDR2 is YNNKEL in the germline V gene (reference sequence). DNA of the CDR3: TGTGCCAGCAGCCAGCGAGCTAACTATGGCTACACCTTC. Its translation is CASSQRANYGYTF.

The V and J genes are TRBV2 and TRBJ1-6; possible D gene TRBD1, 5 bases. V dropped 4 bases and J dropped 6 bases, with 13 bases sitting between them. The CDR3 contains 15 residues. Germline CDR1 reads SNHLY; CDR2 reads FYNNEI. CDR3 bases: TGTGCCAGCAGTGTACGGGGGTTACTTAATTCACCCCTCCACTTT. This sequence encodes CASSVRGLLNSPLHF.

This rearrangement joins TRBV10-3 to TRBJ1-1; the D is unclear. The CDR3 consists of 14 residues. Germline-derived CDR1 and CDR2 are ENHRY and SYGVKD. V lost 6 bases to trimming and J lost 0 bases, with 11 bases between them. The CDR3 is CAISPNGVNTEAFF. Written as DNA, the CDR3 is TGTGCCATCAGCCCAAACGGAGTGAACACTGAAGCTTTCTTT.

The J gene is TRBJ2-1, the V gene TRBV30; 7 nucleotides match TRBD2. The CDR3 sequence is 14 residues long. Unmatched junction bases numbered 11, after V lost 8 bases and J lost 4 bases. The V gene's germline CDR1 is GTSNPN and CDR2 SVGIG (reference sequence). In DNA form, the CDR3 reads TGTGCCCAGCGGAGTGGCGGGAGATACAATGAGCAGTTCTTC. As protein: CAQRSGGRYNEQFF.

This chain links TRBV4-1 with TRBJ1-3; D is ambiguous. Trimming took off 1 base at V and 4 bases at J, with 11 bases between the two ends. The CDR3 sequence is 15 residues long. Per the germline V gene, CDR1 is MGHRA and CDR2 is YSYEKL. In DNA form, the CDR3 reads TGCGCCAGCAGCCAAGGCGCCAACGCGGGAAACACCATATATTTT. Translated: CASSQGANAGNTIYF.

The V call is TRBV28, the J call TRBJ1-1; D might be TRBD1 (5 bases). The germline V gene has CDR1 MDHEN and CDR2 SYDVKM. V lost 2 bases and J 5 bases, leaving 12 bases between the germline ends. The CDR3 covers 14 residues. The CDR3 DNA follows: TGTGCCAGCAGTTTAAGTCAGGGAGGTACTGAAGCTTTCTTT. Protein sequence: CASSLSQGGTEAFF. Combining the CDR3 with reference TRBV28 and TRBJ1-1 gives the whole variable domain DVKVTQSSRYLVKRTGEKVFLECVQDMDHENMFWYRQDPGLGLRLIYFSYDVKMKEKGDIPEGYSVSREKKERFSLILESASTNQTSMYLCASSLSQGGTEAFFGQGTRLTVV.

The CDR3 bases are TGTGCCAGCAGTTTCTCAAGCGGGAGCTCCTACAATGAGCAGTTCTTC. Protein product: CASSFSSGSSYNEQFF. The rearrangement joins TRBV6-5 to TRBJ2-1; TRBD2 matches 8 bases. This CDR3 is built from 16 residues. The germline CDR1 and CDR2 sequences are MNHEY and SVGAGI. Trimming at V came to 4 bases and at J to 0 bases, leaving 5 bases not matched to a gene.

The rearrangement uses TRBV7-2 and TRBJ1-2; D gene unclear. The germline gives CDR1 SGHTA, CDR2 FQGNSA. Trimming pared 5 bases from V and 0 bases from J, leaving 19 bases between. The CDR3 covers 17 residues. The CDR3 DNA reads TGTGCCAGCAGCCCTTTTCTGGCAGGCCGTACTAACTATGGCTACACCTTC. Amino acids: CASSPFLAGRTNYGYTF.

The chain links TRBV5-1 to TRBJ1-1; weak D call: TRBD1 (5 bases). This CDR3 has 13 amino acids. The germline CDR1 and CDR2 sequences are SGHRS and YFSETQ. The ends were cut back, 0 bases at V and 5 bases at J, with 8 bases in the middle. The CDR3 loop reads CASSLGKGTEAFF. The CDR3 region has the DNA TGCGCCAGCAGCTTGGGGAAGGGGACTGAAGCTTTCTTT. Full variable domain (rest looked up from reference TRBV5-1 and TRBJ1-1): KAGVTQTPRYLIKTRGQQVTLSCSPISGHRSVSWYQQTPGQGLQFLFEYFSETQRNKGNFPGRFSGRQFSNSRSEMNVSTLELGDSALYLCASSLGKGTEAFFGQGTRLTVV.

The V call is TRBV6-5, the J call TRBJ1-2; 7 bases fit TRBD1. From germline, CDR1 is MNHEY and CDR2 SVGAGI. Losses at the gene ends were 3 bases for V and 8 bases for J; bases not matched to a gene: 9. There are 14 residues in the CDR3. In DNA, the CDR3 is TGTGCCAGCAGTTATCAGGGACAGAAACACGGCTACACCTTC. Translated, it gives CASSYQGQKHGYTF.

This sequence joins TRBV14 and TRBJ1-6; TRBD1 agrees at 7 bases. Looked up from germline, CDR1 is SGHDN and CDR2 is FVKESK. The CDR3 extends over 16 amino acids. The junction had 7 bases not matched to a gene; V was cut back by 6 bases and J by 2 bases. CDR3 sequence reads: CASSKGARAYNSPLHF. The CDR3 coding sequence is TGTGCCAGCAGTAAGGGGGCGCGGGCCTATAATTCACCCCTCCACTTT.

This clone was observed a single time. The chain is built from TRBV10-3 and TRBJ1-6, with unresolved D. The CDR3 consists of 16 residues. Germline CDR1 reads ENHRY; CDR2 reads SYGVKD. The V end lost 0 bases, the J end lost 9 bases, and 15 bases lay between the germline ends. CDR3 DNA: TGTGCCATCAGTGAGTCGACTGGAGGCCGGGGTTCACCCCTCCACTTT. Protein product: CAISESTGGRGSPLHF.